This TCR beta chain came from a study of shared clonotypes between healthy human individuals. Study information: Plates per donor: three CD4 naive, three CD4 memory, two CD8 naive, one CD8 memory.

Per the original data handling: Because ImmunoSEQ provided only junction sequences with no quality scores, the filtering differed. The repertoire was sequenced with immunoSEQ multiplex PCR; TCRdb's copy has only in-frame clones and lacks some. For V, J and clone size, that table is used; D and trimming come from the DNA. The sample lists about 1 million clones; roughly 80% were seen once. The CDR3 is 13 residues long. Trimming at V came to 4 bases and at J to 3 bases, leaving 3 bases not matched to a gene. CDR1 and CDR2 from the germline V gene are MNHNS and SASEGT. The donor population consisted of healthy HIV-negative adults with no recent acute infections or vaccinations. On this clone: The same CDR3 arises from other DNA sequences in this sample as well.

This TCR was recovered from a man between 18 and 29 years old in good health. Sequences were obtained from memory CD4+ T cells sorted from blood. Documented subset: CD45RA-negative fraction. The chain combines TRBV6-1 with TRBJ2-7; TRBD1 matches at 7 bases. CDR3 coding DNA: TGTGCCAGCAGTGGAGGGGGCCGCTACGAGCAGTACTTC. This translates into CASSGGGRYEQYF.